The T cell receptor beta chain under discussion was sequenced for a study of beta chain features in type 1 diabetes. This clone was observed a few times. The antigen remains undetermined. cDNA synthesis used the whole RNA isolate, giving expressed TCRB sequences. Sequenced by immunoSEQ multiplex PCR; TCRdb stores in-frame clones only, minus some. The profile shows 200,000 to 250,000 clones, 9% to 10% of them singletons. Study-wide points: A moderate, significant TCRB CDR3 shortening appeared in type 1 diabetes across four CD4+ subsets.

V was pared by 6 bases and J by 4 bases, with 12 bases between. CDR3 length equals 13 residues. Sequenced sample: naive CD4+ T cells from blood. The V call is TRBV23-1, the J call TRBJ1-1; D not resolved. TRBV23-1 has ORF status, its function being uncertain. This sequence originates from a woman aged 18-29 years in good health. The CDR3 sequence: CASRSLKATEAFF. The CDR3 DNA reads as TGCGCCAGCAGGAGTCTAAAAGCCACTGAAGCTTTCTTT.